This section outlines one T cell receptor (beta chain) sequence together with its context. Its antigen is not yet known. One base away there is no much larger clone; base qualities are not given. The data stem from a study of OX40 agonist ivuxolimab in advanced cancers. Some background on the complete study: Ivuxolimab was an agonistic, fully human IgG2 monoclonal antibody directed against OX40 (CD134), a costimulatory receptor. A male proportion of about 79% and a mean age of 60 years, ranging from 23 to 79, were recorded for the dose-escalation cohort. The point of sequencing TCRbeta in the periphery was to test whether ivuxolimab changed TCR sequence diversity and drove clonal T-cell expansion. Intravenous ivuxolimab was administered to patients every 2 weeks at six dose levels: 0.01, 0.1, 0.3, 1.5, 3 and 10 mg/kg. Patients were allowed to have had prior anti-PD-1, anti-PD-L1 or anti-CTLA-4 therapy, and 40% to 45% of the dose-escalation patients had previously received checkpoint inhibitors. Among the roughly 54 dose-escalation patients, around 20 had hepatocellular carcinoma, 15 or so melanoma, 9 renal cell carcinoma and 9 head and neck cancer. The paper covers the monotherapy dose-escalation part of the phase I ivuxolimab trial, which included N ≈ 57 patients. Partial responses occurred in three dose-escalation patients: two with cutaneous melanoma and one with hepatocellular carcinoma. Summary of the overall study and its limitations: After ivuxolimab, expanded clones were on average more numerous among CD8+ T cells than among CD4+ T cells. The antigen specificity of the peripheral T cells that underwent clonal expansion was not determined. Low levels of normalized T-cell clonal expansion were also seen in some patients who did not respond. At doses of 0.1 to 3.0 mg/kg, clonal expansion of both CD4+ and CD8+ T cells in blood was seen between baseline and week 6. Partial responders in the 0.1-3.0 mg/kg groups had among the lowest normalized peripheral clonal expansion, especially among CD8+ T cells.

V drops 0 bases and J drops 0 bases, leaving 13 bases in between. Counted from cysteine to phenylalanine, this CDR3 has 18 amino acids. The entry retains the CDR3 DNA only, 54 bases that are in frame from base 1. The germline V gene sets CDR1 to SGHRS and CDR2 to YFSETQ. Patients with a history of autoimmune disease or receiving systemic immunosuppression were excluded from the trial. In every dose cohort, peripheral blood was drawn for TCR sequencing at baseline, cycle 4 day 1, and cycle 7 day 1. The samples were drawn from a first-in-human, open-label, multicenter phase I dose-escalation trial of ivuxolimab. Adults with locally advanced or metastatic melanoma, renal cell, hepatocellular, or head and neck squamous cell carcinoma were enrolled in the trial. Before TCR sequencing, CD4+ T cells and CD8+ T cells were sorted from peripheral blood as separate populations. To sequence the TCRbeta CDR3 region, genomic DNA was isolated from the sorted cells. TCRbeta CDR3 regions were sequenced using the immunoSEQ Assay. This immuneACCESS table, as held by TCRdb, lists in-frame sequences with V and J called but not all clones. Of the missing ones, under half trace to an unresolved V gene in checked studies; the others have no known cause. This sample lists about 110,000 clones; roughly 90% were detected once. The ten largest make up less than 0.35% of the sample.

The sequence was obtained from an adult with an advanced solid tumor such as melanoma, head and neck, liver or kidney cancer. Sequencing was performed on CD4+ or CD8+ T cells sorted from blood, taken in a trial of the OX40 agonist ivuxolimab. This chain joins TRBV5-1 to TRBJ2-6; no D gene can be assigned with confidence. In nucleotide form, the sequence is TGCGCCAGCAGCTTGGCGGCAGGCAGCCCCTCTGGGGCCAACGTCCTGACTTTC. Its protein reads: CASSLAAGSPSGANVLTF.